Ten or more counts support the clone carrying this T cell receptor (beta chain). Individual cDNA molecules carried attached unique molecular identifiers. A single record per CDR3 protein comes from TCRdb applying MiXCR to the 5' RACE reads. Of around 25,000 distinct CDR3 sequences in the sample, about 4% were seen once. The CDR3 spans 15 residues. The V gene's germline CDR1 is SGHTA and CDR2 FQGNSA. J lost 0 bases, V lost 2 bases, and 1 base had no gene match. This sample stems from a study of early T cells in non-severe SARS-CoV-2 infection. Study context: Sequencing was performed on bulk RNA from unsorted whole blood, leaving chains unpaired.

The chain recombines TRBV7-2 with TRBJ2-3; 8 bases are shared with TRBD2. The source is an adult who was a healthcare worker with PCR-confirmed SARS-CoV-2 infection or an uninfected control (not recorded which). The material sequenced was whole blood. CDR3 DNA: TGTGCCAGCAGCTTAATAGCGGGAAGCACAGATACGCAGTATTTT. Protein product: CASSLIAGSTDTQYF.